A selection of T cell receptor beta chains follows, all from one sample in a study of blood T cell repertoires in COVID-19. The repertoire was sequenced with immunoSEQ multiplex PCR; TCRdb's copy has only in-frame clones and lacks some. The repertoire includes 250,000 to 300,000 clones, about 90% of them detected once, and roughly 3.7% sits in the top ten. The sample comprised peripheral blood. The receptors shown here come from a woman aged 40 to 50 with acute or convalescent COVID-19. Each CDR3 is given with its conserved first and last residue. A D gene is named only where the DNA matches it firmly.

d_call j_call v_call cdr3_aa cdr3_nt
NA TRBJ1-4 TRBV6-4 CASSSRGEKLFF TGTGCCAGCAGTTCAAGAGGGGAAAAACTGTTTTTT
TRBD2 TRBJ2-4 TRBV4-1 CASSQKSGGQDIQYF TGCGCCAGCAGCCAAAAGAGCGGGGGCCAAGACATTCAGTACTTC
TRBD1 TRBJ1-2 TRBV18 CASSPGTGSGGYTF TGTGCCAGCTCACCGGGGACAGGGTCAGGAGGCTACACCTTC
NA TRBJ2-1 TRBV9 CASSPGGGYEQFF TGTGCCAGCAGCCCCGGTGGGGGGTATGAGCAGTTCTTC
TRBD1 TRBJ2-3 TRBV5-1 CASSLPGQSTDTQYF TGCGCCAGCAGCTTGCCGGGACAGTCAACAGATACGCAGTATTTT
NA TRBJ1-2 TRBV11-2 CASSQLDSLFYGYTF TGTGCCAGCAGCCAGTTGGACAGCCTGTTCTATGGCTACACCTTC
NA TRBJ1-2 TRBV7-2 CASSSTRIYGYTF TGTGCCAGCAGCTCTACGCGTATCTATGGCTACACCTTC
NA TRBJ2-2 TRBV30 CAWSVAGQYTGELFF TGTGCCTGGAGTGTAGCGGGTCAGTACACCGGGGAGCTGTTTTTT
NA TRBJ1-1 TRBV19 CASNMRVNTEAFF TGTGCCAGTAATATGAGGGTAAACACTGAAGCTTTCTTT
NA TRBJ2-1 TRBV27 CASTIGGPYNEQFF TGTGCCAGCACAATCGGGGGGCCTTACAATGAGCAGTTCTTC
NA TRBJ1-1 TRBV2 CASSVFGGAYTFF TGTGCCAGCAGTGTCTTTGGGGGCGCGTATACTTTCTTT
TRBD1 TRBJ1-2 TRBV5-4 CASSSLKQGLGYTF TGTGCCAGCAGCTCCCTAAAACAGGGGCTTGGCTACACCTTC
TRBD1 TRBJ2-1 TRBV5-1 CASSWTGGGNEQFF TGCGCCAGCAGTTGGACAGGGGGCGGAAATGAGCAGTTCTTC
TRBD2 TRBJ2-4 TRBV6-5 CASSRSGGTQNIQYF TGTGCCAGCAGTCGCTCGGGGGGGACTCAAAACATTCAGTACTTC
TRBD1 TRBJ2-1 TRBV5-6 CASSLFRQGAYNEQFF TGTGCCAGCAGCTTGTTCAGACAGGGGGCCTACAATGAGCAGTTCTTC
NA TRBJ2-2 TRBV6-1 CASSVRDFANTGELFF TGTGCCAGCAGTGTCCGGGACTTCGCGAACACCGGGGAGCTGTTTTTT
TRBD2 TRBJ2-1 TRBV19 CASSGRVASSYNEQFF TGTGCCAGTAGTGGGAGGGTCGCGAGCTCCTACAATGAGCAGTTCTTC
NA TRBJ2-5 TRBV2 CASRRRGLAGEGETQYF TGTGCCAGCAGACGACGGGGCCTAGCAGGGGAGGGAGAGACCCAGTACTTC
NA TRBJ1-1 TRBV20-1 CSASPQVEAFF TGCAGTGCTAGTCCCCAGGTAGAAGCTTTCTTT
TRBD1 TRBJ1-4 TRBV2 CAISDRGHSNEKLFF TGTGCCATTTCGGACAGGGGGCATTCTAATGAAAAACTGTTTTTT
NA TRBJ1-3 TRBV10-3 CASRTDDSGNTIYF TGTGCCAGCCGGACAGATGACTCTGGAAACACCATATATTTT
NA TRBJ1-1 TRBV4-1 CASQRGAGNTEAFF TGCGCCAGTCAACGGGGGGCAGGTAACACTGAAGCTTTCTTT
TRBD1 TRBJ1-1 TRBV6-5 CASGQGAHTEAFF TGTGCCAGCGGACAGGGGGCGCACACTGAAGCTTTCTTT
TRBD1 TRBJ1-2 TRBV5-6 CASSTPGQGVYTF TGTGCCAGCAGCACACCAGGACAGGGCGTCTACACCTTC
TRBD1 TRBJ2-2 TRBV19 CASRGQSNTGELFF TGTGCCAGTAGGGGACAGAGTAACACCGGGGAGCTGTTTTTT
NA TRBJ2-1 TRBV7-6 CASSSRTGRDTSEQFF TGTGCCAGCAGCTCACGGACAGGGAGGGATACAAGTGAGCAGTTCTTC
NA TRBJ1-4 TRBV30 CAWSVLSSRSEKLFF TGTGCCTGGAGTGTACTGTCTTCAAGAAGTGAAAAACTGTTTTTT
NA TRBJ1-1 TRBV19 CASSMGAGGTEAFF TGTGCCAGTAGTATGGGGGCCGGCGGGACTGAAGCTTTCTTT
TRBD1 TRBJ1-1 TRBV28 CASSGAGTGGPEAFF TGTGCCAGCAGCGGGGCCGGGACAGGGGGTCCTGAAGCTTTCTTT
TRBD2 TRBJ2-5 TRBV9 CASSVEGVSGGLAVRETQYF TGTGCCAGCAGCGTAGAGGGTGTGAGCGGGGGACTTGCCGTAAGGGAGACCCAGTACTTC
TRBD2 TRBJ2-5 TRBV18 CASFPGRGGALETQYF TGTGCCAGCTTCCCCGGACGCGGGGGGGCCCTCGAGACCCAGTACTTC
NA TRBJ2-3 TRBV5-6 CASSLEGGDTQYF TGTGCCAGCAGCTTGGAGGGAGGAGATACGCAGTATTTT
NA TRBJ1-2 TRBV5-8 CASSLEATYGYTF TGTGCCAGCAGCTTAGAGGCTACCTATGGCTACACCTTC
TRBD1 TRBJ2-3 TRBV7-3 CASSLKGTQGADTQYF TGTGCCAGCAGCTTAAAGGGCACCCAGGGGGCAGATACGCAGTATTTT
TRBD1 TRBJ2-5 TRBV6-5 CASSYRDSYQETQYF TGTGCCAGCAGTTACCGGGACAGCTACCAAGAGACCCAGTACTTC
TRBD1 TRBJ1-1 TRBV19 CASIPDREGPEAFF TGTGCCAGTATCCCGGACAGGGAAGGCCCTGAAGCTTTCTTT